This record covers a single T cell receptor beta chain. Only a few counts were recorded for this clonotype. The antigen this receptor binds is unknown. One base away there is no much larger clone; base qualities are not given. Library prep was done by UMI-ligation and nested PCR. An equimolar mix of two oligonucleotides covering both TRBC1 and TRBC2 was used as the beta constant-region primer. T4 RNA ligase 1 ligated a single-stranded oligonucleotide carrying the SP2 primer and a 12-nucleotide UMI to the cDNA 3' end. The ligated cDNA went through four rounds of PCR with nested alpha and beta constant-region primers together with the SP2 primer. The ligation reaction was incubated at 16°C for roughly 18-25 hours. PCR2 was usually performed as a SYBR Green qPCR and halted at a preset threshold so that over-amplification would not occur. Every purification after the first one was done using Agencourt AMPure XP magnetic beads. Library quantification was done by Qubit, followed by a TapeStation check on which the main peak was expected at around 650 bp. Pooled libraries were sequenced on an Illumina MiSeq with v2 2x251 paired-end kits, typically giving roughly 0.85-2.2 million reads per sample. Each sample library was pooled at about 4 nM, and about 5-8% PhiX was included to improve cluster recognition. From the authors' description of their analysis: V and J genes were assigned to Demultiplexor-processed FASTQ reads by Decombinator through tag matching, with a single base-pair mismatch being allowed. Collapsinator relied on UMIs to fix sequencing errors as well as frequency errors caused by PCR heterogeneity. CDR3Translator translated TCRs and extracted CDR3s from the conserved cysteine to the FGXG phenylalanine, flagging non-productive sequences. Gini, Shannon entropy and inverse Simpson indices were calculated on repertoires that had been subsampled to equal numbers of UMI-defined TCRs. Power-law fits to clonotype abundance distributions were performed by maximum likelihood within the linear range. When run on a single naive CD8 sample, MIGEC and the pipeline yielded similar UMI counts, similar unique TCR numbers and similar clonal distributions. In one analysis, naive TCRs that were also found in any memory subset of the same donor were excluded from the naive repertoire. The repertoires were searched for about 7,300 CMV-associated CDR3 sequences that had been compiled from VDJdb and a published dataset. TCRdb redid the processing of the public reads, applying fastp at Q25 and MiXCR, and retained in-frame beta chains. Rows are combined by CDR3 protein, so each entry shows the most common genes and DNA. The V and J calls come from TCRdb's annotation, not from the publication. The sample data list about 150,000 distinct CDR3 sequences, and approximately 15% of these were observed just once. The ten biggest clones cover 0.14% of the sample.

This record belongs to a study of naive and memory T cell subsets (TCRdb year 2017). Concerning the study at large: Sorted naive and memory T cell subsets from peripheral blood were analyzed in the study using a UMI-based, open-source pipeline for TCR alpha and beta sequencing. The results of the functional CMV T cell responses matched the IgG serology results in every case. RNA was DNase-treated and reverse transcribed with TCR constant-region primers, mostly using SuperScript III.

Separate amplification of TCR alpha and beta chain libraries was performed from the second PCR step onward. To determine each donor's CMV status, fresh PBMCs were stimulated overnight with CMV viral lysate, and IFNgamma production from CD4+ T cells was then assessed. CD4 T cells were positively selected with Miltenyi beads, followed by positive selection of CD8 T cells from the CD4-negative fraction. Cells were stained for CD3, CD4, CD8, CD45RA, CD27 and a live/dead dye and were sorted on a BD Aria II into four subsets based on CD45RA and CD27. Blood came from a few healthy volunteers, each fractionated into CD4 and CD8 T cells and then into four differentiation subsets. Roughly 0.11 L of peripheral blood was drawn per donor, and PBMC were isolated by Ficoll-Paque PLUS density-gradient centrifugation. The sorted cells were lysed in RLT buffer, after which RNA was extracted using a Qiagen RNeasy kit and kept at -80 degrees C.

Study-wide findings and limitations: A clonotype was defined as a single alpha or beta chain sequence rather than as a paired alpha/beta receptor. A power law was followed by TCR abundance, with an exponent that differed between naive and memory subsets but was consistent across the three individuals. RNA-based TCR counts may be affected by expression changes linked to T cell activation and differentiation. Following error correction, more than 95% of naive TCR sequences occurred only once, which made naive abundance distributions much steeper than those of memory subsets. Gini index rose and Shannon and inverse Simpson diversity fell from naive through CM, EM and EMRA in both CD4 and CD8 cells. Naive repertoires, especially CD8, contained a few larger clonotypes, possibly memory cells re-expressing CD45RA. The repertoire findings for the naive and memory subsets could not be validated, as no ground truth was available.

Inclusive of the bounding cysteine and phenylalanine, the CDR3 is 15 residues long. CDR3 DNA is the only sequence kept; it has 45 bases, read in frame from the first base. CDR1 and CDR2 (MDHEN, SYDVKM) derive from the germline V gene. Trimming at the junction amounts to 4 bases on V and 0 bases on J, and the germline ends lie 10 bases apart. Sequencing was carried out using naive CD4+ T cells from blood. The sample's cell subset or site, from its label and the paper: naive T cells, CD45RA high CD27+. This clonotype was obtained from a human donor in good health. The chain couples TRBV28 to TRBJ1-5, with the D gene too uncertain to name. The CDR3: CASSSDKYSNQPQHF. The bases read TGTGCCAGCAGTTCTGACAAATATAGCAATCAGCCCCAGCATTTT. The variable domain in full, with residues beyond the CDR3 obtained from the reference TRBV28 and TRBJ1-5 genes, is DVKVTQSSRYLVKRTGEKVFLECVQDMDHENMFWYRQDPGLGLRLIYFSYDVKMKEKGDIPEGYSVSREKKERFSLILESASTNQTSMYLCASSSDKYSNQPQHFGDGTRLSIL.